This entry lists 25 T cell receptor beta chains sequenced from one sample in a study of T-cell memory formation after mild COVID-19. TCRdb passed the 5' RACE reads through MiXCR, listing each CDR3 protein once. The data show around 320,000 distinct CDR3 sequences, roughly 21% seen once. Sequences were obtained from PBMCs or a T cell subset sorted from them (not recorded which). These receptors were collected from a man younger than 30 who had mild COVID-19 (a few samples of this study predate the infection). Cell type and time point are not known.

The V call is TRBV12-3 or TRBV12-4, the J call TRBJ2-1; either TRBD1 or TRBD2 may fit D (6 bases each). This CDR3 is 14 amino acids long. Trimming shortened V by 10 bases and J by 1 base, and 14 bases separated the two germline ends. This CDR3 is CAIGGGVSYNEQFF. Here the CDR3 DNA reads TGTGCCATCGGGGGCGGGGTTTCCTACAATGAGCAGTTCTTC.

The chain couples TRBV5-1 to TRBJ2-7; 8 nucleotides align to TRBD1. CDR3 size: 13 residues. With 4 bases clipped from V and 5 bases from J, the junction kept 5 bases outside the gene matches. The germline gives CDR1 SGHRS, CDR2 YFSETQ. This CDR3 is CASSQGQDHEQYF. The CDR3 DNA reads as TGCGCCAGCAGCCAGGGACAGGACCACGAGCAGTACTTC.

In this sample, this clonotype turned up many times. This chain joins TRBV11-2 and TRBJ2-1; 9 nucleotides agree with TRBD1. This CDR3 comprises 15 residues. Trimming at V came to 5 bases and at J to 2 bases, leaving 4 bases not matched to a gene. The germline CDR1 and CDR2 sequences are SGHAT and FQNNGV. CDR3 sequence reads: CASSPRTGAYNEQFF. The CDR3 nucleotides are TGTGCCAGCAGCCCCCGGACAGGGGCCTACAATGAGCAGTTCTTC.

The gene calls are TRBV4-3 and TRBJ2-2; D is undetermined. The CDR3 is made up of 14 amino acids. The V gene's germline CDR1 is LGHNA and CDR2 YSLEER. The V gene lost 0 bases and the J gene lost 7 bases, with 9 bases spanning the gap. The CDR3 DNA is TGCGCCAGCAGCCAAGATCCAAGGGTCGGGGAGCTGTTTTTT. This gives the protein CASSQDPRVGELFF.

The J gene is TRBJ1-6, the V gene TRBV4-2; D is ambiguous. V shed 3 bases and J shed 6 bases, with 9 bases lying between them. CDR1 is LGHNA, CDR2 YNFKEQ, per germline. This CDR3 is built from 14 residues. The CDR3 DNA follows: TGTGCCAGCAGCCACACCGGATCTAATTCACCCCTCCACTTT. Translated: CASSHTGSNSPLHF.

This clonotype came up a few times. V usage is TRBV29-1 and J usage is TRBJ1-1; D not certain. V lost 4 bases, J lost 11 bases, and 14 bases lay in between. CDR1 is SQVTM and CDR2 is ANQGSEA in the germline V gene. CDR3 length equals 11 residues. The CDR3 nucleotides are TGCAGCGTTGTACCCCTTGGAAGGGCTTTCTTT. Translating gives CSVVPLGRAFF.

This clonotype turned up a few times. This chain connects TRBV19 to TRBJ2-3; 8 positions agree with TRBD1. Germline V gene sequence: CDR1 LNHDA, CDR2 SQIVND (reference sequence). This CDR3 comprises 15 residues. Trimming at V came to 5 bases and at J to 2 bases, leaving 6 bases not matched to a gene. The CDR3 loop is CASSEGQGATDTQYF. The CDR3 bases are TGTGCCAGTAGTGAGGGGCAGGGGGCCACAGATACGCAGTATTTT.

The rearrangement joins TRBV20-1 to TRBJ2-5, with D unresolved. CDR1 and CDR2 (germline): DFQATT, SNEGSKA (reference sequence). V lost 0 bases and J lost 5, with 19 bases in between. The CDR3 length is 16 residues. The CDR3 reads CSARDPVRVGLETQYF. The CDR3 DNA follows: TGCAGTGCTAGAGACCCGGTCAGAGTGGGCCTGGAGACCCAGTACTTC.

V usage is TRBV10-3 and J usage is TRBJ1-5; 9 positions agree with TRBD1. The ends lost 10 bases at V and 5 bases at J; junction bases unmatched: 6. Germline CDR1 reads ENHRY; CDR2 reads SYGVKD. The CDR3 spans 13 residues. The chain's CDR3 is CATRDRVDQPQHF. Here the CDR3 DNA reads TGTGCCACTAGGGACAGGGTAGATCAGCCCCAGCATTTT.

The V and J genes are TRBV6-9 and TRBJ1-3; D might be TRBD1 (6 bases). V dropped 4 bases and J dropped 0 bases, with 22 bases sitting between them. The CDR3 contains 19 residues. Germline V gene sequence: CDR1 MNHGY, CDR2 SVAAGI. CDR3 loop: CASSFGQLHYPLSGNTIYF. The CDR3 region has the DNA TGTGCCAGCAGTTTCGGACAGCTTCATTACCCCCTCTCTGGAAACACCATATATTTT.

This sequence joins TRBV4-1 and TRBJ2-2, with D possibly being TRBD2 (6 bases). This CDR3 has 14 residues. Germline-derived CDR1 and CDR2 are MGHRA and YSYEKL. Trimming took 1 base from V and 6 from J, leaving 9 bases between them. This CDR3 is CASSQAGGAGELFF. In DNA, the CDR3 is TGCGCCAGCAGCCAAGCAGGAGGGGCCGGGGAGCTGTTTTTT.

This rearrangement joins TRBV6-1 to TRBJ1-1; D gene uncertain. CDR1 and CDR2 from the germline V gene are MNHNS and SASEGT. There are 13 residues in the CDR3. The germline V and J ends were trimmed by 4 bases and 5 bases, with 11 bases remaining between them. The CDR3: CASSVWVSTEAFF. The CDR3 nucleotides read TGTGCCAGCAGTGTATGGGTATCGACTGAAGCTTTCTTT.

This clonotype was detected a few times. The chain has TRBV12-3 or TRBV12-4 and TRBJ1-2; TRBD1 is a possible D gene (6 bases). The V end lost 4 bases, the J end lost 8 bases, and 14 bases lay between the germline ends. The CDR3 contains 13 residues. This CDR3 is CASSSDADRGYTF. The CDR3 region has the DNA TGTGCCAGCAGTTCCGACGCCGACAGGGGCTACACCTTC.

Only a few counts were recorded for this clonotype. The V gene is TRBV24-1, the J gene TRBJ1-1, with D possibly matching TRBD1 (5 bases). V shed 7 bases and J shed 3 bases, with 14 bases lying between them. Per the germline V gene, CDR1 is KGHDR and CDR2 is SFDVKD. This CDR3 comprises 14 residues. This CDR3 reads CATRGGGVDTEAFF. The CDR3 region has the DNA TGTGCCACCAGGGGGGGAGGGGTGGACACTGAAGCTTTCTTT.

The V and J genes are TRBV7-3 and TRBJ2-5; D gene uncertain. The CDR3 contains 14 residues. Trimming pared 2 bases from V and 4 bases from J, leaving 11 bases between. Germline V gene lookup returns CDR1 SGHTA and CDR2 FQGTGA. CDR3: CASSLFGVPETQYF. The CDR3 coding sequence is TGTGCCAGCAGCTTATTTGGAGTCCCAGAGACCCAGTACTTC.

The chain is built from TRBV11-2 and TRBJ1-3; D is unclear. The V end was cut by 6 bases, the J end by 0 bases, with 3 bases between. Per the germline V gene, CDR1 is SGHAT and CDR2 is FQNNGV. CDR3 length: 12 residues. This CDR3 is CASRASGNTIYF. The CDR3 bases are TGTGCCAGCAGGGCCTCTGGAAACACCATATATTTT.

This chain uses TRBV6-6 with TRBJ2-3; TRBD2 agrees at 9 bases. The CDR3 is 17 residues long. V shed 5 bases, J shed 4 bases, and the junction held 13 bases outside the gene matches. Germline V gene sequence: CDR1 MNHNY, CDR2 SVGAGI (reference sequence). The CDR3 DNA sequence: TGTGCCAGCAGTCGACCTCCCCGCGGGGGGGTCCCAGATACGCAGTATTTT. Translation gives CASSRPPRGGVPDTQYF.

This chain uses TRBV7-9 with TRBJ2-7, with D perhaps matching TRBD1 (6 bases). The CDR3 consists of 14 residues. Germline V gene lookup returns CDR1 SEHNR and CDR2 FQNEAQ (reference sequence). V was cut by 5 bases and J by 6 bases, with 17 bases left in between. The CDR3 nucleotides are TGTGCCAGCAGCCGGACCCGGGACACAGCCGAGCAGTACGTC. Translating it yields CASSRTRDTAEQYV.

This clonotype was counted only a few times. The V gene is TRBV4-2, the J gene TRBJ2-7; D not resolved. Germline CDR1 reads LGHNA; CDR2 reads YNFKEQ. The CDR3 contains 14 residues. V was trimmed by 2 bases and J by 6 bases, leaving 14 bases between them. The CDR3 nucleotides read TGTGCCAGCAGCCAACTGGGCCGCGGCGGCGAGCAGTACTTC. This sequence encodes CASSQLGRGGEQYF.

This clonotype was seen many times. This sequence joins TRBV4-3 and TRBJ2-5, with TRBD2 identical over 13 bases. The V segment lost 2 bases and the J segment 2 bases; nucleotides outside the gene matches: 2. The CDR3 covers 16 residues. CDR1 is LGHNA, CDR2 YSLEER, per germline. The CDR3 region is CASSQRTSGGQETQYF. The CDR3 bases are TGCGCCAGCAGCCAAAGGACTAGCGGGGGTCAAGAGACCCAGTACTTC.

The chain employs TRBV7-9 and TRBJ1-5, with D uncertain. The CDR3 is made up of 12 amino acids. The V end lost 4 bases, the J end lost 4 bases, and 5 bases lay between the germline ends. CDR1 SEHNR and CDR2 FQNEAQ come from the germline V gene (reference sequence). The CDR3 DNA reads TGTGCCAGCAGCTCGATAAATCAGCCCCAGCATTTT. Translating gives CASSSINQPQHF.

This clonotype was seen a handful of times. This chain joins TRBV12-3 or TRBV12-4 and TRBJ1-1; D possibly corresponds to TRBD1 (5 bases). The V end was cut by 3 bases, the J end by 0 bases, with 11 bases between. The CDR3 loop spans 15 amino acids. The CDR3 DNA is TGTGCCAGCAGTTTGTCGTACAGGATGAACACTGAAGCTTTCTTT. This gives the protein CASSLSYRMNTEAFF.

The chain combines TRBV7-2 with TRBJ2-5; D is perhaps TRBD2 (7 bases). Between the trimmed V and J ends, which lost 3 bases and 4 bases, there was a span of 12 bases. Looked up from germline, CDR1 is SGHTA and CDR2 is FQGNSA. The CDR3 is 14 amino acids. DNA of the CDR3: TGTGCCAGCAGCTTGCTCGCGGGGGCAGAGACCCAGTACTTC. As protein: CASSLLAGAETQYF. The full variable domain, its missing parts supplied by reference TRBV7-2 and TRBJ2-5, is GAGVSQSPSNKVTEKGKDVELRCDPISGHTALYWYRQSLGQGLEFLIYFQGNSAPDKSGLPSDRFSAERTGGSVSTLTIQRTQQEDSAVYLCASSLLAGAETQYFGPGTRLLVL.

This clonotype turned up a few times. The J gene is TRBJ2-3, the V gene TRBV6-2 or TRBV6-3, with TRBD1 matching 8 bases. Germline CDR1 reads MNHEY; CDR2 reads SVGEGT. There are 12 residues in the CDR3. Trimming took 7 bases from V and 8 from J; bases not matched to a gene: 5. Written as DNA, the CDR3 is TGTGCCAGCACACAGGGGGTTTTTACGCAGTATTTT. This translates into CASTQGVFTQYF.

This clonotype showed up just a few times. The chain links TRBV11-3 to TRBJ2-5, with D possibly matching TRBD2 (6 bases). The germline V and J ends were trimmed by 5 bases and 1 base, with 14 bases remaining between them. Germline loops: CDR1 SGHNT, CDR2 YENEEA. The CDR3 is 15 amino acids. The CDR3 DNA reads TGTGCCAGCAGCCGTGGTGGGGGGTTCCAAGAGACCCAGTACTTC. Its protein product is CASSRGGGFQETQYF.